One sample yielded the 11 T cell receptor beta chains listed below, sequenced in a study of sequential checkpoint blockade in melanoma. Treatment denoted: randomized to nivolumab then ipilimumab (arm A) or the reverse (arm B). Assay used: immunoSEQ multiplex PCR; TCRdb lists only in-frame clones, some missing. The table records about 17,000 clones, 65% to 80% of them present only once. The specimen was CD8+ T cells sorted from blood (inferred from file names), collected from a patient given nivolumab and ipilimumab in sequence. The source of these receptors is a human donor with melanoma.

This chain uses TRBV7-9 with TRBJ1-2, with a possible D match to TRBD1 (5 bases). V was trimmed by 7 bases and J by 8 bases, leaving 17 bases between them. Germline CDR1 and CDR2: SEHNR and FQNEAQ (reference sequence). CDR3 length: 13 residues. CDR3 bases: TGTGCCAGCAACCCCGGGGGAGGCGCCGGCTACACCTTC. This translates into CASNPGGGAGYTF.

This sequence joins TRBV9 and TRBJ2-2; possibly TRBD1 for D (5 bases). The CDR3 extends over 14 amino acids. CDR1 is SGDLS and CDR2 is YYNGEE in the germline V gene. V shed 6 bases and J shed 3 bases, with 12 bases lying between them. The CDR3 nucleotides read TGTGCCAGCAAGGGGCGGAGCTACACCGGGGAGCTGTTTTTT. Protein product: CASKGRSYTGELFF.

This chain connects TRBV4-1 to TRBJ2-6; D possibly corresponds to TRBD1 (6 bases). Per germline, CDR1 MGHRA and CDR2 YSYEKL. Trimming removed 4 bases from V and 1 base from J, with 11 bases in between. The CDR3 covers 16 residues. The CDR3 loop reads CASSPGTSSGANVLTF. In nucleotides, the CDR3 is TGCGCCAGCAGCCCGGGGACATCTTCTGGGGCCAACGTCCTGACTTTC.

The genes are TRBV5-6 and TRBJ1-4, with D possibly being TRBD1 (5 bases). V was trimmed by 5 bases and J by 8 bases, leaving 13 bases between them. Germline V lookup: CDR1 SGHDT, CDR2 YYEEEE. The CDR3 has 13 amino acids. The CDR3, as DNA: TGTGCCAGCAGACTGGCCGGGGGAGAAAAACTGTTTTTT. Its translation is CASRLAGGEKLFF.

The J gene is TRBJ2-7, the V gene TRBV4-1; D perhaps matches TRBD1 (5 bases). The germline V gene encodes CDR1 MGHRA and CDR2 YSYEKL. This CDR3 is 14 amino acids long. V lost 1 base to trimming and J lost 0 bases, with 7 bases between them. The CDR3 nucleotides are TGCGCCAGCAGCCAAGGAGACAGCTCCTACGAGCAGTACGTC. Translated, it gives CASSQGDSSYEQYV.

The chain carries TRBV2 and TRBJ1-5, with D maybe TRBD1 (6 bases). The CDR3 has 13 amino acids. CDR1 is SNHLY, CDR2 FYNNEI, per germline. V lost 4 bases and J 3 bases, leaving 7 bases between the germline ends. The CDR3: CASSGGPNQPQHF. DNA of the CDR3: TGTGCCAGCAGTGGGGGGCCCAATCAGCCCCAGCATTTT.

CDR3 DNA sequence: TGTGCCAGTAGTATCGACACCGGCTCCTACAATGAGCAGTTCTTC. Residues: CASSIDTGSYNEQFF. The genes are TRBV19 and TRBJ2-1; D remains unclear. Trimming removed 3 bases from V and 0 bases from J, with 9 bases in between. From germline, CDR1 is LNHDA and CDR2 SQIVND (reference sequence). The CDR3 totals 15 residues.

This chain links TRBV28 with TRBJ1-1; D uncertain. V was pared by 5 bases and J by 1 base, with 11 bases between. CDR1 is MDHEN, CDR2 SYDVKM, per germline. There are 14 residues in the CDR3. DNA of the CDR3: TGTGCCAGCAGTCCCCGGTTCTCGAACACTGAAGCTTTCTTT. Translation: CASSPRFSNTEAFF.

The chain couples TRBV10-1 to TRBJ1-1, with 11 bases matching TRBD1. Germline V gene lookup returns CDR1 WNHNN and CDR2 SYGVQD (reference sequence). Trimming cost V 8 bases and J 2 bases; bases outside gene matches: 7. The CDR3 extends over 15 amino acids. The DNA for the CDR3 is TGCGCCAGCTCCCTGGACAGGGGGCTTAACACTGAAGCTTTCTTT. The encoded protein is CASSLDRGLNTEAFF.

This clone was detected a few times. A far more abundant clone sits one base away, making this likely a read error. The J gene is TRBJ1-1, the V gene TRBV27, with 7 bases lining up with TRBD1. The V and J ends lost 6 bases and 1 base, in that order; junction bases with no gene match: 5. Per the germline V gene, CDR1 is MNHEY and CDR2 is SMNVEV (reference sequence). This CDR3 is 14 amino acids long. DNA for the CDR3: TGTGCCAGCAGGGAGGGGGCTAGGAACACTGAAGCTTTCTTT. It encodes CASREGARNTEAFF.

In regard to this clone: Its ends do not fully match the called genes, so a read error is possible. The rearrangement joins TRBV4-3 to TRBJ1-2; D perhaps matches TRBD1 (6 bases). The CDR3 extends over 15 amino acids. Germline values: CDR1 LGHNA, CDR2 YSLEER. CDR3 sequence: CASSQDRTAKYGYTF. The CDR3 nucleotides read TGCGCCAGCAGCCAAGATAGGACAGCTAAATATGGCTACACCTTC.